This TCR beta chain was recovered during a study of shared clonotypes between healthy human individuals (dated by TCRdb to about 2020). Looking at the study overall: The cohort included three men and a couple of women between 18 and 49 years of age. For each donor, three plates each were used for CD4 naive and CD4 memory, two plates were used for CD8 naive, and one plate was used for CD8 memory. To estimate repertoire size and how much clonotypes are shared between individuals, the study performed deep sequencing of blood TCR repertoires from five healthy adults. To increase sequencing depth and limit assay-specific biases, different laboratories used diverse techniques to prepare libraries and sequence TCR repertoires. Leukapheresis yielded between about 0.94 and 8.9 billion PBMCs per donor.

TCR CDR3 regions were amplified from genomic DNA by multiplex PCR using the deep immunoSEQ assay. Genomic DNA extracted from each cell subset was distributed evenly over all wells of several immunoSEQ 96-well plates, and each plate served as one replicate. Each replicate PCR for sorted subsets received about 200 ng genomic DNA, equal to 30,000 or so T cell genomes. Purified libraries were measured with a Qubit 3.0 fluorometer, size-checked on a Bioanalyzer 2100, and measured again with the KAPA Library Quantification kit. Every immunoSEQ 96-well plate was sequenced on a dedicated single-read 150-cycle Illumina NextSeq 550 flow cell. The study's processing was this. Because only junctional sequences without quality scores were contained in the immunoSEQ output, filtering matching that applied to full-length reads could not be performed. Sequences were annotated with PyIR, a Python wrapper for IgBLAST v1.9, using IMGT germline references to assign V/J genes and CDR3. Reads with weak V/J assignments (E-value above 1e-6), missing CDR3, stop codons, out-of-frame junctions, or ambiguous translated residues were removed. V3J clonotypes were defined by identical inferred V gene, J gene, and CDR3 amino acid sequence. The percentage overlap between two repertoires was calculated by dividing the number of shared unique clonotypes by the size of the smaller repertoire. RTK rarefaction, the Chao1 estimator, and Recon v2.1 estimates of unobserved clonotypes were used to assess repertoire richness. Generation probabilities for all TCRbeta clonotypes obtained by the gDNA method from a handful of donors were computed using OLGA. The immuneACCESS repertoire file appears here via TCRdb, limited to in-frame rearrangements. These files lack a portion of the clones; in checked studies, under half of the deficit traces to unresolved V genes, and the cause of the others is not known. The V and J calls and clone size come from that table; D and trimming were worked out from the DNA. This sample is represented by roughly 2.1 million clones; 90% to 95% of them were singletons. The ten largest clonotypes hold 1.7% of the sample.

Overall study outcomes, separate from this receptor: Larger estimated clonotype richness was generally found for naive subsets than for memory subsets. Even with the large sequencing depth, rarefaction of the sorted-subset datasets indicated that sequencing was incomplete. The small number of donors limited the genetic and exposure-history diversity represented. Pairwise subsampling led to the expectation that sequencing depth would affect the degree of clonotype sharing among donors. Only blood was sampled, and tissue TCR repertoires likely differ from those in blood. Clonotypes shared by all four sorted-subset donors showed higher generation probabilities than non-shared clonotypes. Sharing across a handful of donors was observed for approximately 5% of naive CD4, over 3% of naive CD8, over 2% of memory CD4, and roughly 0.4% of memory CD8 clonotypes.

CD8 naive samples were CD45RO-negative cells positively selected for CCR7, giving a CD45RA+CCR7+ population that excluded TemRA cells. Donors were healthy HIV-negative adults with no recently reported acute infections or vaccinations. Only Caucasian adults living in Nashville, Tennessee, USA were represented among the donors. Blood was collected by leukapheresis, and PBMCs were isolated by Ficoll-Histopaque density gradient centrifugation and then cryopreserved in liquid nitrogen vapor phase. Analytical flow cytometry was used to check the purity and quantity of every magnetically sorted T cell population. From each sorted fraction, genomic DNA was isolated and quantified by UV absorbance on a Nanodrop 2000c. Turning to this clone: The antigen it binds to is not known. The sample holds no much larger clone one base away, and base qualities are not on file.

As encoded in the germline V gene (reference sequence), CDR1 is SEHNR while CDR2 is FQNEAQ. Relative to germline, V is missing 3 bases and J is missing 5 bases, with 5 bases of the junction outside any gene match. From cysteine to phenylalanine, the CDR3 is 14 amino acids long. The sequence is cut down to CDR3 DNA, 42 bases in frame from base 1. The sample taken for sequencing was naive CD8+ T cells from PBMCs. In the paper's terms, the cell subset or site label means: CD45RA+CCR7+. The receptor's source is a man aged 18 to 29 in good health. Some clones in this sample may be carry-over from other donors' samples. The V and J segments used are TRBV7-9 and TRBJ2-5; 8 of the junction bases match TRBD1. The DNA is TGTGCCAGCAGCTTGCAGGGGGCGCGGGAGACCCAGTACTTC. Its coded protein is CASSLQGARETQYF.